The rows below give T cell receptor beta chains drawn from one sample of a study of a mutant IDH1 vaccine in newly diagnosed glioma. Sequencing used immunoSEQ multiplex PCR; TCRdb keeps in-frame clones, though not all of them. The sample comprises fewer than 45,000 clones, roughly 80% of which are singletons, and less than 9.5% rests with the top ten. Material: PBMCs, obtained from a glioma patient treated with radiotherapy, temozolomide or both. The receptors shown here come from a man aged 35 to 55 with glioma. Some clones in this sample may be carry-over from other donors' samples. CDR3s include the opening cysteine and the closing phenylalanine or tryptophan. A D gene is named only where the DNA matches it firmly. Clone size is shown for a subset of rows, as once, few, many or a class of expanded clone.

TGTGCCAGCAGCTATATGACAGGGCGTGAAATGAACACTGAAGCTTTCTTT | CASSYMTGREMNTEAFF | TRBJ1-1 | . | TRBD1 | TRBV7-6
TGTGCCATCACTGAAGGGGCCGGCACTGAAGCTTTCTTT | CAITEGAGTEAFF | TRBJ1-1 | . | . | TRBV10-3
TGTGCCAGCAACGAGGGGGGGCACACCATATATTTT | CASNEGGHTIYF | TRBJ1-3 | large | . | TRBV25-1
TGTGCCAGCTCACCACCGAGCGTGTCCCAAGAGACCCAGTACTTC | CASSPPSVSQETQYF | TRBJ2-5 | . | . | TRBV18
TGCGCCAGCACTCGCGCCTACCAAGAGACCCAGTACTTC | CASTRAYQETQYF | TRBJ2-5 | . | . | TRBV5-1
TGTGCCAGTAGTATAAGCAGGGGAGTTTCTGAAGCTTTCTTT | CASSISRGVSEAFF | TRBJ1-1 | . | . | TRBV19
TGTGCCAGCAGTGATCTTTGGGGGCCCACAGATACGCAGTATTTT | CASSDLWGPTDTQYF | TRBJ2-3 | . | . | TRBV6-4
TGTGCCAGCAGTGTTCTCCGGGGACAGGGGGTCTATGGCTACACCTTC | CASSVLRGQGVYGYTF | TRBJ1-2 | . | TRBD1 | TRBV2
TGCGCCAGCAGCGTGGACGGAGACGCGAACACCGGGGAGCTGTTTTTT | CASSVDGDANTGELFF | TRBJ2-2 | few | . | TRBV5-1
TGTGCCAGCAGCTCCCGAGGACTTACATACGAGCAGTACTTC | CASSSRGLTYEQYF | TRBJ2-7 | . | . | TRBV11-2
TGTGCCAGCAGCTCCACTCTCGCGGGGCAGCCCCAGCATTTT | CASSSTLAGQPQHF | TRBJ1-5 | . | . | TRBV7-2
TGTGCAAGTCGCTTAGCTCACACGCAGTATTTT | CASRLAHTQYF | TRBJ2-3 | . | . | TRBV12-2
TGTGCCAGCAGCTTAGTCAGGAACACTGAAGCTTTCTTT | CASSLVRNTEAFF | TRBJ1-1 | few | . | TRBV7-2
TGTGCCAGCAGCACCCGGGCCAAGGCCCATCCCTATGGCTACACCTTC | CASSTRAKAHPYGYTF | TRBJ1-2 | . | . | TRBV7-8
TGTGCCAGCAGCTCCCTGGGGGCGCCTCTTGGCTACACCTTC | CASSSLGAPLGYTF | TRBJ1-2 | . | . | TRBV5-4
TGTGCCAGCAGCGGGATGACAGGGAAGGGAGATCAGCCCCAGCATTTT | CASSGMTGKGDQPQHF | TRBJ1-5 | . | TRBD1 | TRBV7-2
TGCGCCAGCAGCTTGTCCGAGATGAACACTGAAGCTTTCTTT | CASSLSEMNTEAFF | TRBJ1-1 | . | . | TRBV5-1
TGTGCTAGTGGTCCTTCCCCCCCAGGGGCTAGCGCAATTTACACAGATACGCAGTATTTT | CASGPSPPGASAIYTDTQYF | TRBJ2-3 | . | . | TRBV12-5
TGCAGCGTTGGGCCGGTCGGGACAGGGGACTATGGCTACACCTTC | CSVGPVGTGDYGYTF | TRBJ1-2 | . | TRBD1 | TRBV29-1
TGTGCCAGCAAGCGCACGCAGGGAAGCTACACCTTC | CASKRTQGSYTF | TRBJ1-2 | . | . | TRBV6-5
TGTGCCAGCAGCCCGCCGGGGCGGGCCACCGGGGAGCTGTTTTTT | CASSPPGRATGELFF | TRBJ2-2 | . | . | TRBV7-6
TGTGCCAGTAGTATTTTCGGGGAGCCGACAGGAAACACCGGGGAGCTGTTTTTT | CASSIFGEPTGNTGELFF | TRBJ2-2 | . | . | TRBV19
TGCGCCAGCAGCGCCCGACAGGGGGCCACTGGAAACACCATATATTTT | CASSARQGATGNTIYF | TRBJ1-3 | . | TRBD1 | TRBV5-1
TGTGCCAGTAGTATGGAATGGGCAACTAATGAAAAACTGTTTTTT | CASSMEWATNEKLFF | TRBJ1-4 | . | . | TRBV19
TGCGCCAGCAGCTTGGTCTATAATTCACCCCTCCACTTT | CASSLVYNSPLHF | TRBJ1-6 | . | . | TRBV5-1
TGTGCCAGCAGTGAAGCGCATTGGGGGCTGAAAGCTAACTATGGCTACACCTTC | CASSEAHWGLKANYGYTF | TRBJ1-2 | . | . | TRBV6-1
TGTGCCTGGAGTGGCAGGGGGCCAGATCAGCCCCAGCATTTT | CAWSGRGPDQPQHF | TRBJ1-5 | . | TRBD1 | TRBV30
TGTGCCAGCAACCGTAGTAGGTTTGCAACTAATGAAAAACTGTTTTTT | CASNRSRFATNEKLFF | TRBJ1-4 | . | . | TRBV9
TGTGCCTGGAGTGTCGGGGGGGTTAGCACAGATACGCAGTATTTT | CAWSVGGVSTDTQYF | TRBJ2-3 | . | TRBD2 | TRBV30
TGTGCCTGGAGTGTACTGGGACAGAACTATGGCTACACCTTC | CAWSVLGQNYGYTF | TRBJ1-2 | few | TRBD1 | TRBV30
TGTGCCAGCAGATACACGGACAGGGGGTACGAGCAGTACTTC | CASRYTDRGYEQYF | TRBJ2-7 | . | TRBD1 | TRBV6-1
TGTGCCAGCAGCTTATCCCCACCAGGGAGTAATGAAAAACTGTTTTTT | CASSLSPPGSNEKLFF | TRBJ1-4 | . | . | TRBV7-2
TGTGCCAGCCGGGTGTCCTCTGGAAACACCATATATTTT | CASRVSSGNTIYF | TRBJ1-3 | . | . | TRBV6-6
TGTGCCTGGAGTACGGGGACAGGGCGTTCACCCCTCCACTTT | CAWSTGTGRSPLHF | TRBJ1-6 | . | TRBD1 | TRBV30
TGTGCCAGCAGCCAAGTACGGACACCTAACTATGGCTACACCTTC | CASSQVRTPNYGYTF | TRBJ1-2 | . | . | TRBV4-2
TGCGCCAGCAGCTCAACTAGCGGGGGACGCACAGATACGCAGTATTTT | CASSSTSGGRTDTQYF | TRBJ2-3 | . | TRBD2 | TRBV5-1
TGCGCCAGCAGCTTGGAGGGTATCGCCTACGAGCAGTACTTC | CASSLEGIAYEQYF | TRBJ2-7 | . | . | TRBV5-1
TGTGCCAGTAGATGGGTGATAGAGAATTCACCCCTCCACTTT | CASRWVIENSPLHF | TRBJ1-6 | . | . | TRBV19
TGTGCCAGCGGGGCGGGGACGAACACCGGGGAGCTGTTTTTT | CASGAGTNTGELFF | TRBJ2-2 | . | . | TRBV9
TGTGCCAGCAGCTTCTACGGACAGATTAATTCACCCCTCCACTTT | CASSFYGQINSPLHF | TRBJ1-6 | . | . | TRBV5-4
TGCGCCAGCAGCTTACAGGGTTTTAGGACCCAGTACTTC | CASSLQGFRTQYF | TRBJ2-5 | . | . | TRBV5-1
TGTGCCAGCAGCTTGAGACGGGTCCCCAGCTTGGCCTCAGGGGGCTATGGCTACACCTTC | CASSLRRVPSLASGGYGYTF | TRBJ1-2 | few | TRBD1 | TRBV5-4
TGTGCCAGCAGCTTAAATGGGGGCTCGCTTGCTGAAGCTTTCTTT | CASSLNGGSLAEAFF | TRBJ1-1 | once | . | TRBV7-3
TGTGCCAGCAGTGGAGACAGTCCCTATGGCTACACCTTC | CASSGDSPYGYTF | TRBJ1-2 | . | . | TRBV11-2
TGTGCCAGCAGCTGGGGACAGGGTGGGGCCTACAATGAGCAGTTCTTC | CASSWGQGGAYNEQFF | TRBJ2-1 | once | TRBD1 | TRBV5-4
TGTGCCAGTAGCCAACCAGGACAGGGAGGATTTACTGAAGCTTTCTTT | CASSQPGQGGFTEAFF | TRBJ1-1 | . | TRBD1 | TRBV19
TGTGCCAGCAGCCCAGAAGGGAATCAGCCCCAGCATTTT | CASSPEGNQPQHF | TRBJ1-5 | . | . | TRBV7-2
TGTGCCTGGGGTTCGGGCATCCCTGGGGGCGAGCAGTACTTC | CAWGSGIPGGEQYF | TRBJ2-7 | . | . | TRBV30
TGTGCCATCAGGGGGACAGGGGAGAACACTGAAGCTTTCTTT | CAIRGTGENTEAFF | TRBJ1-1 | medium-sized | TRBD1 | TRBV10-3
TGCAGCGTTGGACAAGGGGAAGAGCAGTACTTC | CSVGQGEEQYF | TRBJ2-7 | . | . | TRBV29-1